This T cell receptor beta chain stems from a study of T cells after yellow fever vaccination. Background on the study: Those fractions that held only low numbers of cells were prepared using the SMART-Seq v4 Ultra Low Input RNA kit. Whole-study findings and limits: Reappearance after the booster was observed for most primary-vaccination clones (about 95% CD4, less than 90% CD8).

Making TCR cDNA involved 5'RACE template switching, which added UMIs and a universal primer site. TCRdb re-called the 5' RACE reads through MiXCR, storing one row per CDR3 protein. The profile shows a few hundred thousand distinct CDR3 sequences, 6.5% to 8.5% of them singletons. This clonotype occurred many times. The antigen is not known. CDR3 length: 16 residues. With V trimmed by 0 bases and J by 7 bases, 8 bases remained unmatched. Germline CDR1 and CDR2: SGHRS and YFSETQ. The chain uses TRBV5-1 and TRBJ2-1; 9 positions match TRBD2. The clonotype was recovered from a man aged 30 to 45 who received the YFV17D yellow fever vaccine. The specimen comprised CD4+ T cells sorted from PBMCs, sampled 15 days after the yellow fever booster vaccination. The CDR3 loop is CASSLAVAGGWNEQFF. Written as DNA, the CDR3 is TGCGCCAGCAGCTTGGCGGTTGCGGGAGGGTGGAATGAGCAGTTCTTC.